This entry concerns a single T cell receptor (beta chain). Its antigen is currently unknown. CDR1 is MNHEY, CDR2 SMNVEV, per germline (reference sequence). Trimming left V 9 bases short and J 8 bases short, with 29 bases between. This CDR3 is 17 amino acids long. This entry is derived from a study of T cells in Graves' hyperthyroidism and ophthalmopathy. Findings of the study overall: From stable hyperthyroidism, ophthalmopathy was set apart by a 13 V-J model. Ophthalmopathy got predicted by the model a median about 6.7 months before its onset.

Regions amplified from RNA transcripts were the TCR beta CDR3 regions. A first-round RT-PCR of the TCR CDR3 used the HTBI primer set. Each CDR3 protein is one row after TCRdb ran MiXCR on the multiplex PCR reads. The data hold 300,000 to 450,000 distinct CDR3 sequences, with about 18% observed a single time. PBMCs came from 9 to 10 ml fresh peripheral blood. The sample consisted of blood. The chain combines TRBV27 with TRBJ2-1, with D perhaps TRBD2 (5 bases). The clonotype comes from a woman in her twenties or thirties with Graves' hyperthyroidism that later progressed to Graves' ophthalmopathy. CDR3 in amino acids: CASLPSWRLKNTYEQFF. In nucleotides, the CDR3 is TGTGCCAGTTTACCCTCGTGGAGACTAAAAAATACGTATGAGCAGTTCTTC.